Reported below is one T cell receptor (beta chain). The data are from a study of lymphopenia after photon versus proton radiotherapy. Clones were read by immunoSEQ multiplex PCR, and TCRdb kept only the in-frame ones, dropping some. Of 150,000 to 200,000 clones in the sample, 70% to 90% are singletons; the top ten hold about 4.3%. Material: peripheral blood, obtained from a patient treated with photon-based radiotherapy. This TCR came from a man aged 45-65 years with gastric cancer.

The CDR3 nucleotides are TGTGCCAGCAGCTTAAATCGACAGAACACTGAAGCTTTCTTT. It specifies CASSLNRQNTEAFF. The V gene is TRBV7-2, the J gene TRBJ1-1; D is unclear. The CDR3 runs to 14 residues. Trimming stripped 2 bases from V and 1 base from J, with 8 bases between. Germline loops: CDR1 SGHTA, CDR2 FQGNSA.